Each of the 18 T cell receptor beta chains below was sequenced from the same sample in a study of T cell repertoires in cytomegalovirus infection. TCRdb re-derived calls from the reads in MiXCR, one entry per CDR3 protein. The sample carries approximately 140,000 distinct CDR3 sequences, more than 20% recorded once. No antigen has been assigned to these receptors. The sequencing input was PBMCs, sequenced either directly or after in vitro stimulation (not recorded which). The receptors were sampled from a human donor in good health (CMV status not recorded). Some clones in this sample may be carry-over from other donors' samples.

This clonotype occurred once. The chain recombines TRBV28 with TRBJ1-5, with a possible D match to TRBD1 (6 bases). The CDR3 totals 14 residues. The germline V gene encodes CDR1 MDHEN and CDR2 SYDVKM. V was cut by 6 bases and J by 9 bases, with 18 bases left in between. CDR3 DNA sequence: TGTGCCAGCAGAACCGGGACACCACTTGGGCCCCAGCATTTT. This translates into CASRTGTPLGPQHF.

This clonotype was recorded many times. The rearrangement uses TRBV6-1 and TRBJ1-2; the D is unclear. Trimming took off 2 bases at V and 7 bases at J, with 14 bases between the two ends. The germline V gene has CDR1 MNHNS and CDR2 SASEGT. The CDR3 has 14 residues. The CDR3 nucleotides read TGTGCCAGCAGTGAAAGATGGGCGGACTCTGGCTACACCTTC. Its protein product is CASSERWADSGYTF.

The rearrangement joins TRBV20-1 to TRBJ1-3; D remains unclear. CDR3 size: 14 residues. Trimming shortened V by 3 bases and J by 0 bases, and 9 bases separated the two germline ends. Germline V lookup: CDR1 DFQATT, CDR2 SNEGSKA (reference sequence). The CDR3 region is CSASRRSSGNTIYF. In DNA, the CDR3 is TGCAGTGCTAGTCGGCGGTCCTCTGGAAACACCATATATTTT.

This clonotype was detected ten times or more. V gene TRBV11-3 combines with J gene TRBJ2-1; 9 positions agree with TRBD2. CDR1 is SGHNT, CDR2 YENEEA, per germline. This CDR3 has 18 amino acids. V shed 0 bases and J 2 bases; nucleotides not matched to a gene: 8. CDR3 nucleotides: TGTGCCAGCAGCTTAGACCATAGCGGGAGTGCGGCCTACAATGAGCAGTTCTTC. It translates to CASSLDHSGSAAYNEQFF.

The chain employs TRBV4-2 and TRBJ2-5; 10 bases map to TRBD2. CDR1 is LGHNA and CDR2 is YNFKEQ in the germline V gene. The CDR3 consists of 16 residues. Trimming took 3 bases from V and 6 from J; bases not matched to a gene: 10. CDR3 in DNA: TGTGCCAGCAGCCAGTCCCTAGCGGGAGTTGAGAAGACCCAGTACTTC. This translates into CASSQSLAGVEKTQYF.

The chain recombines TRBV7-2 with TRBJ2-6; no clear D. The CDR3 length is 16 residues. Germline CDR1 is SGHTA and CDR2 is FQGNSA. Trimming removed 1 base from V and 0 bases from J, with 7 bases in between. CDR3 nucleotide sequence: TGTGCCAGCAGCTTAGAGGGTACCTCTGGGGCCAACGTCCTGACTTTC. This translates into CASSLEGTSGANVLTF.

This clonotype occurred many times. This chain links TRBV19 with TRBJ2-7; D is uncertain. The ends were cut back, 0 bases at V and 2 bases at J, with 5 bases in the middle. The length of the CDR3 is 13 residues. In germline, CDR1 is LNHDA, CDR2 SQIVND (reference sequence). The CDR3 DNA reads TGTGCCAGTAGTATAGAAAGGACCTACGAGCAGTACTTC. Protein: CASSIERTYEQYF.

This clonotype was counted between two and nine times. The J gene is TRBJ2-5, the V gene TRBV28, with 9 bases aligning to TRBD1. The CDR3 is made up of 16 amino acids. Per the germline V gene, CDR1 is MDHEN and CDR2 is SYDVKM. Trimming cost V 5 bases and J 6 bases; bases outside gene matches: 13. DNA for the CDR3: TGTGCCAGCAGTGCCCCCGGGACAGGGAAGGGGAAGACCCAGTACTTC. Translation gives CASSAPGTGKGKTQYF. Filled out from reference TRBV28 and TRBJ2-5, the complete variable domain reads DVKVTQSSRYLVKRTGEKVFLECVQDMDHENMFWYRQDPGLGLRLIYFSYDVKMKEKGDIPEGYSVSREKKERFSLILESASTNQTSMYLCASSAPGTGKGKTQYFGPGTRLLVL.

This clonotype was seen only a few times. V and J are TRBV7-9 and TRBJ2-1; 9 bases are a match to TRBD1. The CDR3 has 16 residues. The V and J ends lost 2 bases and 3 bases, in that order; junction bases with no gene match: 5. Germline V gives CDR1 SEHNR, CDR2 FQNEAQ (reference sequence). The CDR3 spells CASSLRPGQGYNEQFF. CDR3 in DNA: TGTGCCAGCAGCTTACGACCGGGACAGGGCTACAATGAGCAGTTCTTC.

This clonotype was counted only a few times. This sequence joins TRBV27 and TRBJ2-7; 7 bases align to TRBD1. The germline CDR1 and CDR2 sequences are MNHEY and SMNVEV (reference sequence). The CDR3 is 14 residues long. The trim removed 5 bases at V and 5 bases at J, leaving 9 bases unmatched. The CDR3 sequence: CASSPRTGVNEQYV. As DNA, the CDR3 is TGTGCCAGCAGTCCCCGGACAGGCGTCAACGAGCAGTACGTC.

This clonotype was seen at least ten times. The chain links TRBV6-4 to TRBJ2-3; 9 bases fit TRBD2. Per the germline V gene, CDR1 is MRHNA and CDR2 is SNTAGT. The junction had 8 bases not matched to a gene; V was cut back by 6 bases and J by 4 bases. CDR3 size: 15 residues. CDR3 region: CASSEAGGSADTQYF. In nucleotides, the CDR3 is TGTGCCAGCAGCGAAGCGGGAGGATCTGCAGATACGCAGTATTTT.

This clonotype was seen ten or more times. The chain has TRBV28 and TRBJ2-1, with 8 positions matching TRBD2. Looked up from germline, CDR1 is MDHEN and CDR2 is SYDVKM. The J segment lost 6 bases and the V segment lost 5 bases, leaving 9 bases of the junction unmatched. The CDR3 has 15 residues. The CDR3 spells CASSPQLAGLNEQFF. The CDR3 bases are TGTGCCAGCAGTCCCCAGCTAGCGGGCCTCAATGAGCAGTTCTTC.

This clonotype was seen repeatedly, ten times or more. This rearrangement joins TRBV7-9 to TRBJ2-4; no definite D call. The CDR3 covers 12 residues. Germline V gives CDR1 SEHNR, CDR2 FQNEAQ (reference sequence). V was trimmed by 2 bases and J by 5 bases, leaving 4 bases between them. CDR3 nucleotides: TGTGCCAGCAGCTTAACAGAAAACATTCAGTACTTC. Translating it yields CASSLTENIQYF. The whole variable domain, filled in from reference TRBV7-9 and TRBJ2-4, reads DTGVSQNPRHKITKRGQNVTFRCDPISEHNRLYWYRQTLGQGPEFLTYFQNEAQLEKSRLLSDRFSAERPKGSFSTLEIQRTEQGDSAMYLCASSLTENIQYFGAGTRLSVL.

This clonotype was seen more than once but under ten times. The J gene is TRBJ2-7, the V gene TRBV6-2 or TRBV6-3, with 10 bases lining up with TRBD2. V lost 5 bases and J lost 1; bases outside the gene matches: 11. Germline CDR1 is MNHEY and CDR2 is SVGEGT. This CDR3 comprises 17 residues. The CDR3 protein is CASSLPWGLATSYEQYF. CDR3 DNA sequence: TGTGCCAGCAGTCTCCCTTGGGGACTAGCGACTTCCTACGAGCAGTACTTC.

The rearrangement joins TRBV5-1 to TRBJ2-5; TRBD1 matches 8 bases. Trimming took 6 bases from V and 5 from J; bases not matched to a gene: 12. The CDR3 contains 15 residues. Germline lookup yields CDR1 SGHRS and CDR2 YFSETQ. Here the CDR3 DNA reads TGCGCCAGCACCTATGGGGCAGGGGGCGCGGAGACCCAGTACTTC. Protein sequence: CASTYGAGGAETQYF.

This clonotype was picked up a small number of times. The V gene is TRBV6-2 or TRBV6-3, the J gene TRBJ1-1; the match to TRBD1 covers 9 bases. Germline V gene data show CDR1 as MNHEY and CDR2 as SVGEGT. V lost 5 bases and J lost 2; bases outside the gene matches: 9. The CDR3 spans 16 residues. In DNA, the CDR3 is TGTGCCAGCAGTCAATCCGGGACAGGGATCAACACTGAAGCTTTCTTT. It specifies CASSQSGTGINTEAFF.

This clonotype came up a few times. The chain is built from TRBV12-3 or TRBV12-4 and TRBJ2-2; weak D call: TRBD2 (6 bases). The length of the CDR3 is 17 residues. V was shortened by 4 bases and J by 0 bases, with 15 bases between the two germline ends. The CDR3 DNA is TGTGCCAGCAGTTCCCCGTACCTAGCGACGAACACCGGGGAGCTGTTTTTT. It is translated as CASSSPYLATNTGELFF.

The genes are TRBV4-1 and TRBJ1-1; no reliable D call. This CDR3 has 15 residues. Germline CDR1 is MGHRA and CDR2 is YSYEKL. The V end lost 0 bases, the J end lost 4 bases, and 12 bases lay between the germline ends. DNA for the CDR3: TGCGCCAGCAGCCAAGATCTTAGTCTGGCCACTGAAGCTTTCTTT. This codes for CASSQDLSLATEAFF.